This is a list of T cell receptor beta chains from one sample in a study of cytomegalovirus exposure and HLA in healthy donors. The data were produced by immunoSEQ multiplex PCR, yet TCRdb's version contains in-frame clones alone and is incomplete. The specimen's table records more than 95,000 clones. Sequencing used PBMCs. The receptors originated from a man in his forties in good health and CMV-seronegative. Both conserved end residues are part of each CDR3.

>TRBJ2-5|TRBV12-5
CASGSPENQETQYF
>TRBJ2-7|TRBV27
CASSSRRQFGSYEQYF
>TRBJ1-5|TRBV11-3
CASSVRTGWNQPQHF
>TRBJ2-2|TRBV5-1
CASSLTGGSVGELFF
>TRBJ1-6|TRBV6-1
CASSEFRSYNSPLHF
>TRBJ1-1|TRBV7-8
CASSARMGQGAPEAFF
>TRBJ2-7|TRBV28
CASRTNGAYEQYF
>TRBJ1-6|TRBV4-3
CASSPTLGQTVLGSPLHF
>TRBJ2-7|TRBV2
CASSGLAGRYEQYF
>TRBJ1-1|TRBV6-5
CASSYSWAGATEAFF
>TRBJ2-7|TRBV28
CASSVGGAHDEQYF
>TRBJ1-1|TRBV5-1
CASSPRPQGVTEAFF
>TRBJ2-2|TRBV30
CAWSGRPGQGRNTGELFF
>TRBJ2-1|TRBV5-1
CASSFTKIAADGGIGQFF
>TRBJ2-1|TRBV18
CASSRPGEAGYYNEQFF
>TRBJ1-2|TRBV18
CASSGGREEVGYTF
>TRBJ2-1|TRBV6-1
CASSATARRSGSIGEQFF
>TRBJ1-5|TRBV6-1
CATKTGNQPQHF
>TRBJ2-1|TRBV5-1
CASSSRLAQNEQFF
>TRBJ2-7|TRBV25-1
CASSSPGTPSSYEQYF
>TRBJ2-5|TRBV7-2
CASSLGPETQYF
>TRBJ2-5|TRBV30
CAWSVHGGLVRAQYF
>TRBJ2-5|TRBV28
CASTSRKADVKTQYF
>TRBJ2-7|TRBV21-1
CASSKGEGPSSYEQYF
>TRBJ1-1|TRBV9
CASSVGGTEAFF
>TRBJ2-2|TRBV19
CASSTVTGVLPGELFF
>TRBJ2-3|TRBV30
CAWSTGQLGGRDTQYF
>TRBJ1-2|TRBV11-2
CASSPGGRGYTF
>TRBJ1-4|TRBV18
CASSPQGLASEKLFF
>TRBJ1-3|TRBV6-6
CASSYLNRGGGNTIYF
>TRBJ1-1|TRBV18
CASSRTTGGYTEAFF
>TRBJ2-7|TRBV11-2
CASSPRGGSYYEQYF
>TRBJ2-4|TRBV6-5
CASSYLQGLAKNIQYF
>TRBJ2-7|TRBV6-5
CASSPGTSSHEQYF
>TRBJ1-1|TRBV11-2
CASSFTGLPEAFF
>TRBJ2-1|TRBV18
CASSPRSTRANEQFF
>TRBJ2-1|TRBV27
CASSLRRGIEQFF
>TRBJ1-4|TRBV28
CASSLSLNEKLFF
>TRBJ1-3|TRBV7-9
CASSPRAGGNTIYF
>TRBJ2-6|TRBV5-1
CASSPGPISGANVLTF
>TRBJ2-3|TRBV30
CAWSKDGGGDTQYF
>TRBJ2-1|TRBV5-4
CASSLAADSYNEQFF
>TRBJ2-1|TRBV18
CASSPPDRAWDEQFF
>TRBJ2-7|TRBV6-1
CASSFLGQGTYEQYF
>TRBJ2-1|TRBV18
CASSTDLLAYNEQFF
>TRBJ1-2|TRBV5-4
CASSLGGGSLYGYTF
>TRBJ2-7|TRBV2
CASSGAMGLAGLGEQYF
>TRBJ2-3|TRBV7-2
CASSLEGWGGGFVDTQYF
>TRBJ2-5|TRBV7-9
CASSSTGVQETQYF
>TRBJ1-2|TRBV11-2
CASSLEKVRRGYTF
>TRBJ2-5|TRBV5-8
CASSLGLRAETQYF
>TRBJ1-2|TRBV30
CAWTPQGALGGYTF
>TRBJ2-6|TRBV19
CASSIEGSSGANVLTF